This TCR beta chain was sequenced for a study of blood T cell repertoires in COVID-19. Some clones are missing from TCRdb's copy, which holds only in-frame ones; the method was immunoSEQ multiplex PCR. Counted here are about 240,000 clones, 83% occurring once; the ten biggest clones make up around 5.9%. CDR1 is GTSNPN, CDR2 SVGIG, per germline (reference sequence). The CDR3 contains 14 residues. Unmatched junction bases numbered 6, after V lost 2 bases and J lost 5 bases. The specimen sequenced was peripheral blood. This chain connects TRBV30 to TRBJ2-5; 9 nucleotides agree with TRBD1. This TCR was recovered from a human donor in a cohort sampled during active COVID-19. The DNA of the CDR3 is TGTGCCTGGAGTAGGACAGGGGCTCCTGAGACCCAGTACTTC. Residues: CAWSRTGAPETQYF. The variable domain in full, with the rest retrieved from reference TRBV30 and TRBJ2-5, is SQTIHQWPATLVQPVGSPLSLECTVEGTSNPNLYWYRQAAGRGLQLLFYSVGIGQISSEVPQNLSASRPQDRQFILSSKKLLLSDSGFYLCAWSRTGAPETQYFGPGTRLLVL.